The clone carrying this T cell receptor (beta chain) was seen only once. TCRdb keeps only in-frame clones here, not all; method: immunoSEQ multiplex PCR. The sample consists of around 72,000 clones, more than 80% of them appearing once. The data were obtained in a study of blood T cell repertoires in COVID-19. The CDR3 has 14 residues. The germline V and J ends were trimmed by 5 bases and 0 bases, with 9 bases remaining between them. Germline V gives CDR1 SGDLS, CDR2 YYNGEE. Sequencing input: peripheral blood. V is TRBV9 and J is TRBJ1-3; TRBD1 is a possible D gene (6 bases). The receptor's source is a woman aged 65 to 85 with acute or convalescent COVID-19. CDR3 coding DNA: TGTGCCAGCAGTACAGGGAACTCTGGAAACACCATATATTTT. It codes for CASSTGNSGNTIYF.